This is a list of T cell receptor beta chains from one sample in a study of OX40 agonist ivuxolimab in advanced cancers. Sequenced by immunoSEQ multiplex PCR; TCRdb stores in-frame clones only, minus some. There are approximately 62,000 clones in the sample; around 92% occur only once, and over 10% lies in the top ten. The specimen comprised CD4+ or CD8+ T cells sorted from blood, sampled in a trial of the OX40 agonist ivuxolimab. Receptors originate from an adult with an advanced solid tumor such as melanoma, head and neck, liver or kidney cancer. The conserved cysteine and the conserved F or W are not part of the CDR3 here. A D gene is named only where the DNA matches it firmly. Expanded clones are given a class, and other clones once, few, many or no size at all.

d_gene: .
v_gene: TRBV15
abundance: .
CDR3aa: ATSRDELAPNEQF

d_gene: .
v_gene: TRBV2
abundance: .
CDR3aa: ASSDSAYSYNEQF

d_gene: TRBD1
v_gene: TRBV5-1
abundance: once
CDR3aa: ASSSGQGSSYNSPLH

d_gene: .
v_gene: TRBV4-1
abundance: .
CDR3aa: ASSQDSGGAVYEQY

d_gene: .
v_gene: TRBV7-3
abundance: .
CDR3aa: ASSPRDNAYEQY

d_gene: .
v_gene: TRBV7-6
abundance: .
CDR3aa: ASSLGRATEAF

d_gene: .
v_gene: TRBV6-5
abundance: .
CDR3aa: ASSAGPVYEQY

d_gene: .
v_gene: TRBV9
abundance: .
CDR3aa: ASSVDSGEFNYGYT

d_gene: .
v_gene: TRBV7-9
abundance: .
CDR3aa: ASSTLTGYEQY

d_gene: .
v_gene: TRBV10-3
abundance: .
CDR3aa: AIANSGSASYEQY

d_gene: .
v_gene: TRBV27
abundance: .
CDR3aa: ASSFEAGGTEAF

d_gene: .
v_gene: TRBV30
abundance: .
CDR3aa: AWTLTRPTDTQY

d_gene: TRBD1
v_gene: TRBV5-4
abundance: .
CDR3aa: ASSLPRPGTGGVKYEQY

d_gene: TRBD2
v_gene: TRBV5-6
abundance: once
CDR3aa: ASSPGTSGYEQY

d_gene: .
v_gene: TRBV7-9
abundance: .
CDR3aa: ASTKGTSAYTDTQY

d_gene: TRBD2
v_gene: TRBV16
abundance: .
CDR3aa: ASSHKGRGLGEQY

d_gene: TRBD1
v_gene: TRBV9
abundance: .
CDR3aa: ASSVEQGASYEQY

d_gene: .
v_gene: TRBV2
abundance: .
CDR3aa: ASSEIALDYNEQF

d_gene: .
v_gene: TRBV4-2
abundance: .
CDR3aa: ASSQVSYGNTEAF

d_gene: .
v_gene: TRBV6-5
abundance: .
CDR3aa: ASSYYSQNTEAF

d_gene: TRBD2
v_gene: TRBV2
abundance: .
CDR3aa: ASRPIAGFRDEQF

d_gene: .
v_gene: TRBV4-1
abundance: .
CDR3aa: ASSQGPYGRVGDTQY